Described below is a single T cell receptor beta chain sequence and its context. These data originate in a study of blood T cell repertoires in COVID-19. Study background: COVID-19 samples from acute and convalescent phases originated in the United States, Italy and Spain. T cells, B-cell-depleted T cells, or PBMCs supplied cDNA or gDNA.

The junction had 3 bases not matched to a gene; V was cut back by 6 bases and J by 0 bases. This CDR3 has 15 residues. Germline CDR1 and CDR2: KGHSH and LQKENI. The authors' processing: Scientists estimated how many nucleated cells there were by amplifying reference gene primers. Clones were read by immunoSEQ multiplex PCR, and TCRdb kept only the in-frame ones, dropping some. V, J and clone size derive from that table, while D and trimming were established from the DNA sequence. This repertoire shows hundreds of thousands of clones, 88% found once; its top ten account for over 1.3%. Sequenced input: peripheral blood. This chain connects TRBV18 to TRBJ1-5; 9 positions match TRBD1. This TCR was recovered from a man older than 75 with acute or convalescent COVID-19. The CDR3 DNA sequence: TGTGCCAGCTCGTCGGGACAGGGTAGCAATCAGCCCCAGCATTTT. This codes for CASSSGQGSNQPQHF.